This TCR beta chain appears in the sequencing data of a study of T cell responses to AZD1222 COVID-19 vaccine. Germline assignment: CDR1 SQVTM and CDR2 ANQGSEA. The germline V and J ends were trimmed by 7 bases and 12 bases, with 16 bases remaining between them. This CDR3 has 11 amino acids. Clones were read by immunoSEQ multiplex PCR, and TCRdb kept only the in-frame ones, dropping some. The sample includes over 150,000 clones, 85% to 95% seen only once; the top ten take 10%. The specimen comprised peripheral blood, sampled on day 0 of AZD1222 vaccination. The TCR was taken from an adult in good health. The chain links TRBV29-1 to TRBJ1-5; the D gene is possibly TRBD1 (5 bases). The DNA of the CDR3 is TGCAGCGCAGGGTCCGAGAGGCTCCAGCATTTT. The encoded protein is CSAGSERLQHF.